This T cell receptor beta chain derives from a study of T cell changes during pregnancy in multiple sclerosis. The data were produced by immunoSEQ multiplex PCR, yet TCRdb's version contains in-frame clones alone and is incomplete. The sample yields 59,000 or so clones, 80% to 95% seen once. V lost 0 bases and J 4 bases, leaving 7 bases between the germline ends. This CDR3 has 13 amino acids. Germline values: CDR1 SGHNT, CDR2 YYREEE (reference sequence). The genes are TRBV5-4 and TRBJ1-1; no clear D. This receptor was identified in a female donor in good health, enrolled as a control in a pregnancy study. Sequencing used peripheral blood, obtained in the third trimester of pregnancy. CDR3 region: CASSLGVVTEAFF. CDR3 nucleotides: TGTGCCAGCAGCTTGGGAGTGGTCACTGAAGCTTTCTTT.